These T cell receptor beta chains were read from a single sample in a study of T cells expressing NK-cell markers. TCRdb re-called the 5' RACE reads and shows each CDR3 protein once, DNA omitted. The repertoire shows some 460,000 distinct CDR3 sequences; the top ten hold over 1.1%. Sequenced sample: blood T cells: a sorted CD56 or NKG2C T cell subset, CD4+ or CD8+ T cells, or bulk PBMC T cells (not recorded which). These receptors were collected from a woman in her 50s in good health. The CDR3 runs from the conserved cysteine through the conserved F or W. The order of the fields is CDR3 protein, V gene, J gene.

CDR3aa: CAISFQMEKPQHF
v_gene: TRBV10-3
j_gene: TRBJ1-5

CDR3aa: CASSSTADGRYGYTF
v_gene: TRBV9
j_gene: TRBJ1-2

CDR3aa: CASAPSGMTDTQYF
v_gene: TRBV5-1
j_gene: TRBJ2-3

CDR3aa: CASSHSRSNEQFF
v_gene: TRBV7-2
j_gene: TRBJ2-1

CDR3aa: CASSEIGRAEQFF
v_gene: TRBV2
j_gene: TRBJ2-1

CDR3aa: CASMATGRETQYF
v_gene: TRBV5-1
j_gene: TRBJ2-5

CDR3aa: CATLAGSTDTQYF
v_gene: TRBV10-2
j_gene: TRBJ2-3

CDR3aa: CASRGDRGRIGELFF
v_gene: TRBV2
j_gene: TRBJ2-2

CDR3aa: CASSQGGILGDEQFF
v_gene: TRBV4-1
j_gene: TRBJ2-1

CDR3aa: CATSVTAPEETQYF
v_gene: TRBV24-1
j_gene: TRBJ2-5

CDR3aa: CASGLSPNQPQHF
v_gene: TRBV2
j_gene: TRBJ1-5

CDR3aa: CASSLGGRGKFVGNEQFF
v_gene: TRBV5-6
j_gene: TRBJ2-1

CDR3aa: CASSLAPTGGQNGYTF
v_gene: TRBV5-1
j_gene: TRBJ1-2

CDR3aa: CASTDSLFGELFF
v_gene: TRBV2
j_gene: TRBJ2-2

CDR3aa: CASSHRDISTDTQYF
v_gene: TRBV11-1
j_gene: TRBJ2-3

CDR3aa: CASTEASGGRDTQYF
v_gene: TRBV5-1
j_gene: TRBJ2-3

CDR3aa: CATSGDFTDEQFF
v_gene: TRBV24-1
j_gene: TRBJ2-1

CDR3aa: CASSLRDLEQFF
v_gene: TRBV7-6
j_gene: TRBJ2-1

CDR3aa: CASSPGGTSGRETQYF
v_gene: TRBV5-1
j_gene: TRBJ2-5

CDR3aa: CASSRQGEAFF
v_gene: TRBV4-1
j_gene: TRBJ1-1

CDR3aa: CASSQDRFRLDTIYF
v_gene: TRBV4-1
j_gene: TRBJ1-3

CDR3aa: CSASGTPDQPQHF
v_gene: TRBV20-1
j_gene: TRBJ1-5

CDR3aa: CASSFFHGADYEQYF
v_gene: TRBV5-5
j_gene: TRBJ2-7

CDR3aa: CASSLNLGGRRGEKLFF
v_gene: TRBV27
j_gene: TRBJ1-4

CDR3aa: CASSLGPTGRGLTDTQYF
v_gene: TRBV5-6
j_gene: TRBJ2-3

CDR3aa: CASSIGLATSTDTQYF
v_gene: TRBV19
j_gene: TRBJ2-3

CDR3aa: CASGQANIAGANVLTF
v_gene: TRBV3-1
j_gene: TRBJ2-6

CDR3aa: CASTMTSLGGELFF
v_gene: TRBV6-1
j_gene: TRBJ2-2

CDR3aa: CASSAPQRLAAFSYNEQFF
v_gene: TRBV9
j_gene: TRBJ2-1

CDR3aa: CASNPSGGASEAFF
v_gene: TRBV6-5
j_gene: TRBJ1-1

CDR3aa: CASSFGWKGDGYTF
v_gene: TRBV11-3
j_gene: TRBJ1-2

CDR3aa: CASSILGRAETGELFF
v_gene: TRBV9
j_gene: TRBJ2-2

CDR3aa: CASSGLAGGSHNEQFF
v_gene: TRBV6-5
j_gene: TRBJ2-1

CDR3aa: CSAPKGQEEDYGYTF
v_gene: TRBV20-1
j_gene: TRBJ1-2

CDR3aa: CASSGNLASRTEAFF
v_gene: TRBV12-3/TRBV12-4
j_gene: TRBJ1-1

CDR3aa: CASARLRDTQYF
v_gene: TRBV25-1
j_gene: TRBJ2-3

CDR3aa: CASSLEDGNTIYF
v_gene: TRBV7-8
j_gene: TRBJ1-3

CDR3aa: CASSQDRASSYNEQFF
v_gene: TRBV4-2
j_gene: TRBJ2-1

CDR3aa: CASSPPVGRELFF
v_gene: TRBV6-2/TRBV6-3
j_gene: TRBJ2-2

CDR3aa: CAISEDSDTEAFF
v_gene: TRBV10-3
j_gene: TRBJ1-1

CDR3aa: CASSQGGAGGETQYF
v_gene: TRBV4-2
j_gene: TRBJ2-5

CDR3aa: CASLGDRDTQYF
v_gene: TRBV28
j_gene: TRBJ2-3

CDR3aa: CASSQDQGGSRETQYF
v_gene: TRBV4-1
j_gene: TRBJ2-5

CDR3aa: CASTRGPHDTDTQYF
v_gene: TRBV5-5
j_gene: TRBJ2-3

CDR3aa: CASSSHYEQYF
v_gene: TRBV27
j_gene: TRBJ2-7

CDR3aa: CASSITGGNNYGYTF
v_gene: TRBV4-1
j_gene: TRBJ1-2

CDR3aa: CSALPHRGGSNEQFF
v_gene: TRBV20-1
j_gene: TRBJ2-1

CDR3aa: CASARWWEAGGETQYF
v_gene: TRBV4-1
j_gene: TRBJ2-5

CDR3aa: CASSYTTGTSGRDEQFF
v_gene: TRBV6-5
j_gene: TRBJ2-1

CDR3aa: CATSDPLYLVKQYF
v_gene: TRBV24-1
j_gene: TRBJ2-3

CDR3aa: CASSLAVSGNTIYF
v_gene: TRBV11-3
j_gene: TRBJ1-3

CDR3aa: CATSDPGRTQHF
v_gene: TRBV24-1
j_gene: TRBJ1-5

CDR3aa: CASEEGSGNTIYF
v_gene: TRBV3-1
j_gene: TRBJ1-3

CDR3aa: CASSSFIRDSMYNEQFF
v_gene: TRBV5-1
j_gene: TRBJ2-1